The T cell receptor (beta chain) described here comes from a study of T cell changes during pregnancy in multiple sclerosis (dated by TCRdb to between 2019 and 2020). For the study in its entirety: In women with multiple sclerosis, the researchers looked at how the T cell repertoire shifted as pregnancy progressed.

Library preparation was by the immunoSEQ multiplex PCR assay. This immuneACCESS table, as held by TCRdb, lists in-frame sequences with V and J called but not all clones. Of the missing ones, under half trace to an unresolved V gene in checked studies; the others have no known cause. This sample holds 40,000 or so clones; approximately 94% were observed only once. Together, the top ten hold 7.5% to 10% of the sample. CDR1 is given as MDHEN and CDR2 as SYDVKM, both from the germline V gene. From V the trimming removes 3 bases and from J it removes 3 bases, while the gene matches leave 8 bases of the junction unaccounted for. The CDR3, cysteine through phenylalanine, is 15 amino acids long. The kept DNA is CDR3 alone, 45 bases in frame from the first base. About this clone: Which antigen it targets is not known. The record has no base qualities; no much larger clone is one base away.

The source is a female donor with multiple sclerosis, enrolled in a pregnancy study. The material was CD8+ T cells from peripheral blood mononuclear cells, obtained in the third trimester of pregnancy. The chain is encoded by TRBV28 joined to TRBJ2-7, with TRBD1 identical over 7 junction bases. The CDR3 has the sequence CASSFGPGQNYEQYF. At the DNA level, the sequence is TGTGCCAGCAGTTTCGGTCCGGGACAGAACTACGAGCAGTACTTC.